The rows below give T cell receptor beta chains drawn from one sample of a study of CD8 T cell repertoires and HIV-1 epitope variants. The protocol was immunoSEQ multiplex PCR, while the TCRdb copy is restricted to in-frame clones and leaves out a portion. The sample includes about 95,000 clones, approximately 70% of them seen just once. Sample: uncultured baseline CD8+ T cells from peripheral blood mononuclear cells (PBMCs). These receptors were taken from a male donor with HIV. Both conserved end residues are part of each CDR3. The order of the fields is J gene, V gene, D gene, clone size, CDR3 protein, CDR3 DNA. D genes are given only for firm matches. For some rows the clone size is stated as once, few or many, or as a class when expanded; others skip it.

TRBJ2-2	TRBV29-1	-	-	CSVVRDKNTGELFF	TGCAGCGTCGTCCGGGACAAGAACACCGGGGAGCTGTTTTTT
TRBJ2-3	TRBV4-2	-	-	CASSQDLMDFTQYF	TGTGCCAGCAGCCAAGACCTTATGGACTTTACGCAGTATTTT
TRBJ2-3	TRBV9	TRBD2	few	CASSGAGGPTDTQYF	TGTGCCAGCAGCGGCGCGGGGGGGCCGACAGATACGCAGTATTTT
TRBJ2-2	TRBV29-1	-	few	CSVVYRDGTGELFF	TGCAGCGTTGTTTACAGGGACGGCACCGGGGAGCTGTTTTTT
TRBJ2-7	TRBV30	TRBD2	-	CASSLAVISYEQYF	TGTGCCTCCTCACTAGCGGTCATATCCTACGAGCAGTACTTC
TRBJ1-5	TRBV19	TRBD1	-	CASSTGQGALIQPQHF	TGTGCCAGTAGTACGGGACAGGGGGCTTTGATTCAGCCCCAGCATTTT
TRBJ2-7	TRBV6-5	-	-	CASSFGGVSYEQYF	TGTGCCAGCAGTTTCGGAGGAGTTTCCTACGAGCAGTACTTC
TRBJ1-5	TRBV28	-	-	CASSLSWGLQPQHF	TGTGCCAGCAGTTTAAGTTGGGGGCTTCAGCCCCAGCATTTT
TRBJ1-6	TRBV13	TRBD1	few	CASSFRTGGSIRSPLHF	TGTGCCAGCAGCTTTCGGACAGGGGGGTCAATTAGGTCACCCCTCCACTTT
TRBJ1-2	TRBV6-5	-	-	CASSGPEPGYTF	TGTGCCAGCAGCGGACCCGAGCCTGGCTACACCTTC
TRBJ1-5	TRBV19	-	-	CASSIIQGGNQPQHF	TGTGCCAGTAGTATAATTCAGGGTGGCAATCAGCCCCAGCATTTT
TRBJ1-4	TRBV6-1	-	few	CASSDRDLNEKLFF	TGTGCCAGCAGTGACAGAGACTTAAATGAAAAACTGTTTTTT
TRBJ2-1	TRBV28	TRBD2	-	CASSPATSGRYNEQFF	TGTGCCAGCAGTCCTGCGACTAGCGGGAGGTACAATGAGCAGTTCTTC
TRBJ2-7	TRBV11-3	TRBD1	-	CASSLAYGQGSDEQYF	TGTGCCAGCAGCTTAGCCTACGGACAGGGTAGTGACGAGCAGTACTTC
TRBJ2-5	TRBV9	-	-	CASSVAGEETQYF	TGTGCCAGCAGCGTAGCCGGGGAAGAGACCCAGTACTTC
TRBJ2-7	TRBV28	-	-	CASSFPRPPYEQYF	TGTGCCAGCAGTTTTCCTAGGCCCCCCTACGAGCAGTACTTC
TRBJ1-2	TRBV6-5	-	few	CASSYGPTSGDYGYTF	TGTGCCAGCAGTTACGGACCGACTAGCGGGGACTATGGCTACACCTTC
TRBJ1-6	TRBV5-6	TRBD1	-	CASSDIPGQGSPLHF	TGTGCCAGCAGCGACATCCCGGGACAGGGATCACCCCTCCACTTT
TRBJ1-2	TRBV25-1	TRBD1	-	CASSEYRTGPNYGYTF	TGTGCCAGCAGTGAATACCGGACAGGCCCTAACTATGGCTACACCTTC
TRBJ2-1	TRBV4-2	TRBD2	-	CASSQDKTSGDNEQFF	TGTGCCAGCAGCCAAGATAAGACTAGCGGGGATAATGAGCAGTTCTTC
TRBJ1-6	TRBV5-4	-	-	CASSLYGDSPLHF	TGTGCCAGCAGCTTGTACGGGGATTCACCCCTCCACTTT
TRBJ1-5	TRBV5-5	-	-	CASSLAGGRQPQHF	TGTGCCAGCAGCTTGGCCGGGGGTCGTCAGCCCCAGCATTTT
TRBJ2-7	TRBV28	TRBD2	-	CASSRGGYEQYF	TGTGCCAGCAGCCGGGGGGGCTACGAGCAGTACTTC
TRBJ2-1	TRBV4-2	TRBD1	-	CASSQADRVEQFF	TGTGCCAGCAGCCAGGCCGACAGGGTTGAGCAGTTCTTC
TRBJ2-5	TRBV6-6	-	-	CASSYSMGRVGETQYF	TGTGCCAGCAGTTACTCGATGGGACGGGTGGGGGAGACCCAGTACTTC
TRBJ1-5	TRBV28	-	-	CASKPGIGPPQHF	TGTGCCAGCAAGCCAGGGATTGGTCCGCCCCAGCATTTT
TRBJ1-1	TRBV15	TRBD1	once	CATSRRQGSRTEAFF	TGTGCCACCAGCCGAAGACAGGGGTCAAGGACTGAAGCTTTCTTT
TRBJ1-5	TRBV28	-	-	CASSLSTGRERQPQHF	TGTGCCAGCAGTTTATCAACCGGCAGGGAACGTCAGCCCCAGCATTTT
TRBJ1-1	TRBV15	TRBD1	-	CATSTGQAFLNTEAFF	TGTGCCACCAGCACTGGACAGGCCTTTCTCAACACTGAAGCTTTCTTT
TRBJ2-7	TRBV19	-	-	CASSIDNEQYF	TGTGCCAGTAGTATAGACAACGAGCAGTACTTC
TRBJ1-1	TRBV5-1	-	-	CASSLARGDTEAFF	TGCGCCAGCAGCTTGGCCCGCGGGGACACTGAAGCTTTCTTT
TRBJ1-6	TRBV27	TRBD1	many	CASSSGTALHF	TGTGCCAGCAGTTCCGGGACAGCCCTCCACTTT
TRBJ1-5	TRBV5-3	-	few	CARSLGRSLQRKPQHF	TGTGCCAGAAGCTTGGGTCGTTCCCTGCAAAGGAAGCCCCAGCATTTT
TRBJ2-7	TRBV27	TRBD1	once	CASSSLGVGTGSSEQYF	TGTGCCAGCAGCTCTTTAGGTGTCGGGACAGGGTCCTCCGAGCAGTACTTC
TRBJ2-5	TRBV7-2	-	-	CASSPFGETQYF	TGTGCCAGCAGCCCTTTTGGGGAGACCCAGTACTTC
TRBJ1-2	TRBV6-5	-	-	CASFRGGGYTF	TGTGCCAGCTTTAGGGGGGGCGGCTACACCTTC
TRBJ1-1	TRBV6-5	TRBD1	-	CASSYSWTGGTEAFF	TGTGCCAGCAGTTACTCATGGACAGGGGGGACTGAAGCTTTCTTT
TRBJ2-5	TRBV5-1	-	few	CASSLYGAQETQYF	TGCGCCAGCAGCTTGTACGGAGCCCAAGAGACCCAGTACTTC
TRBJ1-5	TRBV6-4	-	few	CASSDGGGNQPQHF	TGTGCCAGCAGTGACGGGGGGGGCAATCAGCCCCAGCATTTT
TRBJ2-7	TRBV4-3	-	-	CASSQDGYEQYF	TGCGCCAGCAGCCAAGATGGATACGAGCAGTACTTC
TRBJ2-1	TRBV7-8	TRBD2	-	CASRAGLAATNEQFF	TGTGCCAGCAGGGCCGGACTAGCGGCCACCAATGAGCAGTTCTTC
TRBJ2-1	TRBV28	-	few	CASSLPINEQFF	TGTGCCAGCAGTTTGCCGATCAATGAGCAGTTCTTC
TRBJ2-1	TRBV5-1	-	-	CASSPQGGGRYNEQFF	TGCGCCAGCAGCCCCCAAGGCGGGGGCCGTTACAATGAGCAGTTCTTC
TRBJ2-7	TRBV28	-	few	CASSGRNSEGGNSYEQYF	TGTGCCAGCAGTGGGAGGAACAGTGAGGGAGGAAACTCCTACGAGCAGTACTTC
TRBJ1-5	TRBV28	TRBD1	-	CASIGGTFDQPQHF	TGTGCCAGCATAGGGGGCACGTTCGATCAGCCCCAGCATTTT